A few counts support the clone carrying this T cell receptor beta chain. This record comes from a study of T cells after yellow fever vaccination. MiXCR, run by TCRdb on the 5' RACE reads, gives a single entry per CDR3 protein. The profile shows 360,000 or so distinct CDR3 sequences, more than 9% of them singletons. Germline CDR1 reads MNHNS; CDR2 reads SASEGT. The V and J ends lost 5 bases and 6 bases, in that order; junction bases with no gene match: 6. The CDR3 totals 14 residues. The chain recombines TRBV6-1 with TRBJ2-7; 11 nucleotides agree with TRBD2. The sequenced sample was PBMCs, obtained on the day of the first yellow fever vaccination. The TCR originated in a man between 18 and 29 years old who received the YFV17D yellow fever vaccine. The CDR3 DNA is TGTGCCAGCAGTCCCGGGACTAGCGGTGGCGAGCAGTACTTC. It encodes CASSPGTSGGEQYF.